What follows is one T cell receptor beta chain and its context. Trimming took off 2 bases at V and 0 bases at J, with 5 bases between the two ends. The CDR3 sequence is 15 residues long. In germline, CDR1 is SGHTA, CDR2 FQGTGA. This sample was included in a study of glioma-infiltrating T cells after dendritic cell vaccination. Study-wide background: Dendritic cells derived from monocytes and pulsed with autologous tumor lysate formed the vaccine.

Fresh-frozen tumor tissue and more than two years of survival data were available for all. The immunoSEQ assay amplified TCRB CDR3 from up to roughly 2 ug DNA. Primers: 60 V beta forward and 13 J beta reverse. Method: immunoSEQ multiplex PCR; TCRdb's copy keeps in-frame clones and lacks some. The sample records over 55,000 clones, 65% to 90% being singletons. The sequencing here drew on blood, taken before dendritic cell vaccination. The TCR was taken from a human donor with glioblastoma. The chain links TRBV7-3 to TRBJ1-6; no definite D call. In DNA form, the CDR3 reads TGTGCCAGCAGCTTAGTCGGCTCCTATAATTCACCCCTCCACTTT. Protein: CASSLVGSYNSPLHF.